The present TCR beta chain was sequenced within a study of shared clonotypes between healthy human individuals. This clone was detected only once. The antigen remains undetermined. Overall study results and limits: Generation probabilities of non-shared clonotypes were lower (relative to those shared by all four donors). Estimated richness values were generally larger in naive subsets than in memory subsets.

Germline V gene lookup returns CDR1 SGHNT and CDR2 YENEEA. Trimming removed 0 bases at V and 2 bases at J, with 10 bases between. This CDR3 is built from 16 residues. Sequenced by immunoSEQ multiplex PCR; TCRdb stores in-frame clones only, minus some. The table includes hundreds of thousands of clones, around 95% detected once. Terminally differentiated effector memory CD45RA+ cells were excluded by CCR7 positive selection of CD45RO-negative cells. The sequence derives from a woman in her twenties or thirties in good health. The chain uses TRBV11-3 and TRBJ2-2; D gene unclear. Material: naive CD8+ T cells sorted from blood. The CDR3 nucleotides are TGTGCCAGCAGCTTAGAGGCGACATTAAACACCGGGGAGCTGTTTTTT. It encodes CASSLEATLNTGELFF.